This entry lists 12 T cell receptor beta chains sequenced from one sample in a study of response to subunit inactivated influenza vaccine. TCRdb re-called the RT-PCR reads through MiXCR, storing one row per CDR3 protein. The sample consists of fewer than 550,000 distinct CDR3 sequences, roughly 23% of them appearing once. The sample consisted of CD4+ T cells sorted from PBMCs, taken 4 to 6 days after vaccination. Receptor source: a man aged 45-65 years who received an inactivated influenza vaccine.

Many counts were recorded for this clonotype. The chain joins TRBV12-3 or TRBV12-4 to TRBJ2-1; 7 bases are a match to TRBD2. The CDR3 runs 14 residues. J gave up 6 bases and V 6 bases, and 8 bases lay outside the gene matches. The CDR3 reads CASSPLLAANEQFF. The CDR3 DNA follows: TGTGCCAGCAGCCCCCTCCTAGCGGCCAATGAGCAGTTCTTC.

V is TRBV7-8 and J is TRBJ2-7, with D tentatively TRBD2 (6 bases). The CDR3 consists of 14 residues. Germline V gives CDR1 SGHVS, CDR2 FQNEAQ. Trimming stripped 4 bases from V and 2 bases from J, with 12 bases between. CDR3 nucleotide sequence: TGTGCCAGCAGCTCTTCGACGGGGGCCTACGAGCAGTACTTC. As protein: CASSSSTGAYEQYF.

The sample holds a few counts of this clonotype. The CDR3 loop is CSVKRGGSFTEAFF. The CDR3 DNA sequence: TGCAGTGTTAAGAGGGGGGGAAGTTTCACTGAAGCTTTCTTT. The rearrangement links TRBV20-1 to TRBJ1-1, with a weak D call TRBD1 (6 bases). Germline CDR1 and CDR2: DFQATT and SNEGSKA (reference sequence). V lost 7 bases and J 4 bases, leaving 19 bases between the germline ends. The CDR3 has 14 residues.

The chain couples TRBV2 to TRBJ2-5, with D perhaps TRBD1 (5 bases). With 3 bases removed from V and 5 bases from J, the gap between germline ends came to 16 bases. The CDR3 sequence is 15 residues long. The V gene's germline CDR1 is SNHLY and CDR2 FYNNEI. As DNA, the CDR3 is TGTGCCAGCAGTGAGACGTGGGCAGGGCAGGAGACCCAGTACTTC. Its translation is CASSETWAGQETQYF.

V usage is TRBV15 and J usage is TRBJ1-5; the match to TRBD1 covers 8 bases. Germline V gene lookup returns CDR1 LNHNV and CDR2 YYDKDF (reference sequence). After removal of 0 bases from V and 7 bases from J, the junction contained 8 bases not matched to a gene. The CDR3 totals 16 residues. Written as DNA, the CDR3 is TGTGCCACCAGCAGAGATATCCAGGGGGCAGGGCAGCCCCAGCATTTT. Its translation is CATSRDIQGAGQPQHF. Looking up the rest from reference TRBV15 and TRBJ1-5 gives the full variable domain: DAMVIQNPRYQVTQFGKPVTLSCSQTLNHNVMYWYQQKSSQAPKLLFHYYDKDFNNEADTPDNFQSRRPNTSFCFLDIRSPGLGDTAMYLCATSRDIQGAGQPQHFGDGTRLSIL.

The chain joins TRBV6-6 to TRBJ2-5; D not certain. Germline CDR1 is MNHNY and CDR2 is SVGAGI (reference sequence). The CDR3 runs to 18 residues. The germline V and J ends were trimmed by 6 bases and 4 bases, with 27 bases remaining between them. CDR3 amino acids: CASRTGEQAPSPGETQYF. The DNA of the CDR3 is TGTGCCAGCAGGACTGGGGAACAAGCACCAAGTCCCGGAGAGACCCAGTACTTC.

The chain has TRBV2 and TRBJ2-1, with 12 nucleotides matching TRBD2. The CDR3 length is 15 residues. V was pared by 8 bases and J by 9 bases, with 11 bases of the junction left unmatched. Looked up from germline, CDR1 is SNHLY and CDR2 is FYNNEI. CDR3 region: CASATLPSGGVEQFF. The CDR3, as DNA: TGTGCCAGCGCCACCCTTCCTAGCGGGGGGGTTGAGCAGTTCTTC.

This clonotype was detected a few times. V usage is TRBV18 and J usage is TRBJ2-7, with 9 bases matching TRBD2. Looked up from germline, CDR1 is KGHSH and CDR2 is LQKENI. V trimming: 3 bases; J trimming: 4 bases; junction bases outside the gene matches: 4. The CDR3 runs to 14 residues. CDR3 loop: CASSPGTSLYEQYF. In DNA form, the CDR3 reads TGTGCCAGCTCACCCGGGACTAGCTTGTACGAGCAGTACTTC.

In its sample, this clonotype was seen a few times. The chain employs TRBV10-1 and TRBJ1-1, with 7 bases aligning to TRBD1. Germline V lookup: CDR1 WNHNN, CDR2 SYGVQD (reference sequence). Trimming took 6 bases from V and 10 from J; bases not matched to a gene: 5. The CDR3 length is 11 residues. Here the CDR3 DNA reads TGCGCCAGCAGGATGGACAGGCGAGCTTTCTTT. It encodes CASRMDRRAFF.

The rearrangement uses TRBV6-2 or TRBV6-3 and TRBJ2-3, with TRBD1 matching over 7 bases. Germline CDR1 MNHEY, CDR2 SVGEGT. With V trimmed by 4 bases and J by 2 bases, 6 bases remained unmatched. The CDR3 covers 15 residues. CDR3 in amino acids: CASSSYRGNTDTQYF. The CDR3 nucleotides are TGTGCCAGCAGTTCCTACAGGGGAAACACAGATACGCAGTATTTT.

In its sample, this clonotype was seen a few times. The CDR3 DNA follows: TGTGCCAGCAGCTTAGATGCGGGAAGGGTATTGGCAGATACGCAGTATTTT. Amino acids: CASSLDAGRVLADTQYF. This chain joins TRBV7-9 and TRBJ2-3, with a weak D call TRBD2 (6 bases). Germline V CDR1 and CDR2: SEHNR, FQNEAQ (reference sequence). The CDR3 runs 17 residues. Trimming left V 1 base short and J 4 bases short, with 18 bases between.

The V and J genes are TRBV6-4 and TRBJ2-3; D could derive from TRBD1 or TRBD2 (5 bases each). The V end was cut by 4 bases, the J end by 3 bases, with 14 bases between. From germline, CDR1 is MRHNA and CDR2 SNTAGT. This CDR3 has 15 residues. CDR3 protein: CASSARDLATDTQYF. The CDR3 bases are TGTGCCAGCAGTGCCAGGGACCTAGCAACAGATACGCAGTATTTT.